The 22 T cell receptor beta chains in this list originate from one sample, sequenced in a study of T cell responses to AZD1222 COVID-19 vaccine. Sequencing was performed with immunoSEQ multiplex PCR; in TCRdb, only in-frame clones are kept and a portion is missing. The data hold roughly 120,000 clones, with roughly 89% observed a single time. Sequences were derived from peripheral blood, sampled on day 0 of AZD1222 vaccination. These receptor sequences come from an adult in good health.

This clone was seen more than once but under ten times. As DNA, the CDR3 is TGTGCCAGCAGTGAAAGTCGGACAGGGAGGGGCTACACCTTC. It codes for CASSESRTGRGYTF. V is TRBV6-1 and J is TRBJ1-2; 8 nucleotides agree with TRBD1. Unmatched junction bases numbered 7, after V lost 2 bases and J lost 8 bases. The CDR3 totals 14 residues. Germline CDR1 and CDR2: MNHNS and SASEGT.

The gene calls are TRBV5-1 and TRBJ2-3; TRBD1 matches at 8 bases. The CDR3 is 15 amino acids. Trimming removed 1 base from V and 2 bases from J; junction bases left unmatched: 3. Germline V gene data show CDR1 as SGHRS and CDR2 as YFSETQ. CDR3 bases: TGCGCCAGCAGCTTGCGACAGGGGCCCACAGATACGCAGTATTTT. Its protein product is CASSLRQGPTDTQYF.

This sequence joins TRBV3-1 (or the pseudogene TRBV3-2) and TRBJ2-1, with 7 positions matching TRBD2. The germline V gene encodes CDR1 LGHDT and CDR2 YNNKEL (reference sequence). This CDR3 has 17 amino acids. V was pared by 4 bases and J by 1 base, with 10 bases of the junction left unmatched. CDR3 bases: TGTGCCAGCAGCCCTCCGGAAATACTAGCGTCCTACAATGAGCAGTTCTTC. It yields the protein CASSPPEILASYNEQFF.

The chain joins TRBV14 to TRBJ2-1; TRBD1 matches at 7 bases. This CDR3 is 14 amino acids long. V shed 1 base, J shed 5 bases, and the junction held 2 bases outside the gene matches. Germline V lookup: CDR1 SGHDN, CDR2 FVKESK. CDR3 nucleotides: TGTGCCAGCAGCCAAGCGGGACAGCACAATGAGCAGTTCTTC. This sequence encodes CASSQAGQHNEQFF.

This clone was recorded only once. This chain joins TRBV15 and TRBJ2-6, with unresolved D. The V and J ends lost 5 bases and 0 bases respectively, with 11 bases between them. This CDR3 region has 16 residues. CDR1 LNHNV and CDR2 YYDKDF come from the germline V gene (reference sequence). CDR3 amino acids: CATSVGSFSGANVLTF. The CDR3, as DNA: TGTGCCACCAGCGTAGGGTCTTTCTCTGGGGCCAACGTCCTGACTTTC. The complete variable domain, with remaining parts taken from reference TRBV15 and TRBJ2-6, reads DAMVIQNPRYQVTQFGKPVTLSCSQTLNHNVMYWYQQKSSQAPKLLFHYYDKDFNNEADTPDNFQSRRPNTSFCFLDIRSPGLGDTAMYLCATSVGSFSGANVLTFGAGSRLTVL.

DNA for the CDR3: TGCGCCAGCAGCTTGGATCAGGGTGACTACGAGCAGTACTTC. Amino acid sequence: CASSLDQGDYEQYF. This rearrangement joins TRBV5-1 to TRBJ2-7, with a tentative D call TRBD1 (5 bases). This CDR3 contains 14 residues. Trimming shortened V by 0 bases and J by 3 bases, and 10 bases separated the two germline ends. Germline values: CDR1 SGHRS, CDR2 YFSETQ.

The chain carries TRBV7-2 and TRBJ2-3; D remains unclear. CDR1 is SGHTA, CDR2 FQGNSA, per germline. With 2 bases removed from V and 0 bases from J, the gap between germline ends came to 9 bases. CDR3 length equals 15 residues. The CDR3 sequence: CASSLQSLSTDTQYF. In DNA, the CDR3 is TGTGCCAGCAGCTTACAGAGCTTAAGCACAGATACGCAGTATTTT.

The chain joins TRBV7-2 to TRBJ1-4; 7 bases agree with TRBD1. The CDR3 is made up of 14 amino acids. V lost 4 bases to trimming and J lost 8 bases; unmatched junction nucleotides: 7. Germline lookup yields CDR1 SGHTA and CDR2 FQGNSA. This CDR3 reads CASSYRGVREKLFF. The CDR3 coding sequence is TGTGCCAGCAGCTACAGGGGCGTTCGCGAAAAACTGTTTTTT.

This chain uses TRBV4-1 with TRBJ1-6; 7 bases agree with TRBD1. V trimming: 0 bases; J trimming: 10 bases; junction bases outside the gene matches: 6. Germline CDR1 and CDR2: MGHRA and YSYEKL. The length of the CDR3 is 15 residues. CDR3 sequence reads: CASSQEGQGVSPLHF. The CDR3 DNA reads TGCGCCAGCAGCCAAGAAGGGCAGGGGGTATCACCCCTCCACTTT.

The chain recombines TRBV5-1 with TRBJ1-3; 9 nucleotides align to TRBD1. This CDR3 spans 16 amino acids. Per germline, CDR1 SGHRS and CDR2 YFSETQ. V shed 5 bases and J 4 bases; nucleotides not matched to a gene: 10. The CDR3 region is CASRSEQGASGNTIYF. In DNA form, the CDR3 reads TGCGCCAGCAGATCAGAACAGGGGGCGTCGGGAAACACCATATATTTT.

This clone appeared a single time. The chain links TRBV5-1 to TRBJ2-2; D remains ambiguous. Germline assignment: CDR1 SGHRS and CDR2 YFSETQ. CDR3 length: 15 residues. The V gene lost 1 base and the J gene lost 1 base, with 8 bases spanning the gap. In DNA form, the CDR3 reads TGCGCCAGCAGCTTGTTCCAGATGAACACCGGGGAGCTGTTTTTT. It codes for CASSLFQMNTGELFF.

This clone was seen a few times. V is TRBV12-5 and J is TRBJ1-6, with a weak D call TRBD1 (5 bases). The V and J ends lost 6 bases and 9 bases respectively, with 15 bases between them. Germline CDR1 and CDR2: LGHNT and FRNRAP. The CDR3 runs to 14 residues. CDR3 sequence reads: CASGERGESSPLHF. Here the CDR3 DNA reads TGTGCTAGTGGAGAGCGGGGCGAATCTTCACCCCTCCACTTT.

V is TRBV29-1 and J is TRBJ1-3; the D is unclear. The CDR3 sequence is 12 residues long. V was pared by 5 bases and J by 8 bases, with 13 bases between. Germline-derived CDR1 and CDR2 are SQVTM and ANQGSEA. The CDR3 DNA follows: TGCAGCGTTAGGCGTGGGATTGACACCATATATTTT. Encoded protein: CSVRRGIDTIYF. The full variable domain, rest sourced from reference TRBV29-1 and TRBJ1-3, is SAVISQKPSRDICQRGTSLTIQCQVDSQVTMMFWYRQQPGQSLTLIATANQGSEATYESGFVIDKFPISRPNLTFSTLTVSNMSPEDSSIYLCSVRRGIDTIYFGEGSWLTVV.

The rearrangement links TRBV18 to TRBJ2-7, with a possible D match to TRBD2 (5 bases). The CDR3 loop spans 13 amino acids. Germline V gene data show CDR1 as KGHSH and CDR2 as LQKENI. V lost 2 bases and J lost 0, with 5 bases in between. CDR3 sequence reads: CASSPGSSYEQYF. DNA for the CDR3: TGTGCCAGCTCACCAGGGAGCTCCTACGAGCAGTACTTC. The full variable domain, with the rest looked up from reference TRBV18 and TRBJ2-7, is NAGVMQNPRHLVRRRGQEARLRCSPMKGHSHVYWYRQLPEEGLKFMVYLQKENIIDESGMPKERFSAEFPKEGPSILRIQQVVRGDSAAYFCASSPGSSYEQYFGPGTRLTVT.

The rearrangement uses TRBV27 and TRBJ1-2, with D possibly TRBD1 on 6 matching bases. Germline CDR1 reads MNHEY; CDR2 reads SMNVEV (reference sequence). The CDR3 extends over 11 amino acids. V was pared by 4 bases and J by 7 bases, with 7 bases between. Here the CDR3 reads CASSSDSGYTF. In DNA, the CDR3 is TGTGCCAGCAGTTCGGACAGTGGCTACACCTTC.

In its sample, this clone was seen once. The chain carries TRBV18 and TRBJ2-2; D is perhaps TRBD1 (5 bases). Trimming stripped 3 bases from V and 7 bases from J, with 18 bases between. The CDR3 runs to 16 residues. Germline V gene sequence: CDR1 KGHSH, CDR2 LQKENI. This CDR3 reads CASSPIRTTWDGELFF. The CDR3 nucleotides are TGTGCCAGCTCACCGATTCGGACAACCTGGGACGGGGAGCTGTTTTTT.

The chain uses TRBV7-8 and TRBJ2-5, with no clear D. The CDR3 spans 14 residues. The V end was cut by 0 bases, the J end by 5 bases, with 10 bases between. The germline V gene encodes CDR1 SGHVS and CDR2 FQNEAQ. The CDR3 sequence is CASSLARRVETQYF. CDR3 nucleotide sequence: TGTGCCAGCAGCTTAGCGCGCCGAGTGGAGACCCAGTACTTC.

The chain has TRBV7-9 and TRBJ1-1; the match to TRBD1 covers 10 bases. The CDR3 sequence is 16 residues long. J gave up 3 bases and V 3 bases, and 7 bases lay outside the gene matches. CDR1 is SEHNR and CDR2 is FQNEAQ in the germline V gene (reference sequence). The CDR3, as DNA: TGTGCCAGCAGCTTCCAGACCGGACAGGGGGACACTGAAGCTTTCTTT. Its translation: CASSFQTGQGDTEAFF. Filled out from reference TRBV7-9 and TRBJ1-1, the complete variable domain reads DTGVSQNPRHKITKRGQNVTFRCDPISEHNRLYWYRQTLGQGPEFLTYFQNEAQLEKSRLLSDRFSAERPKGSFSTLEIQRTEQGDSAMYLCASSFQTGQGDTEAFFGQGTRLTVV.

V is TRBV6-5 and J is TRBJ2-2; 9 nucleotides align to TRBD1. Germline CDR1 is MNHEY and CDR2 is SVGAGI. V lost 6 bases to trimming and J lost 5 bases; unmatched junction nucleotides: 7. The length of the CDR3 is 15 residues. The CDR3 region has the DNA TGTGCCAGCAGCCTACTGACAGGGGGGACCGGGGAGCTGTTTTTT. Amino acid sequence: CASSLLTGGTGELFF.

The chain has TRBV5-1 and TRBJ1-1, with 12 bases matching TRBD1. Germline V CDR1 and CDR2: SGHRS, YFSETQ. The CDR3 runs to 16 residues. V shed 4 bases and J 4 bases; nucleotides not matched to a gene: 8. The CDR3, as DNA: TGCGCCAGCAGCCGGGACAGGGGGCGTATGGGCACTGAAGCTTTCTTT. Encoded protein: CASSRDRGRMGTEAFF.

CDR3 coding DNA: TGTGCCAGCATCCCCAGCTGGAATCAGCCCCAGCATTTT. It specifies CASIPSWNQPQHF. The chain has TRBV6-5 and TRBJ1-5; no definite D call. V lost 7 bases and J 4 bases, leaving 11 bases between the germline ends. Germline V gives CDR1 MNHEY, CDR2 SVGAGI. The CDR3 loop spans 13 amino acids.

The V and J genes are TRBV2 and TRBJ1-2, with TRBD1 matching 7 bases. The CDR3 consists of 16 residues. The V gene's germline CDR1 is SNHLY and CDR2 FYNNEI. The V and J ends lost 0 bases and 4 bases, in that order; junction bases with no gene match: 8. CDR3 nucleotides: TGTGCCAGCAGTGAAGCGCTTGGGACAGTAAGCTATGGCTACACCTTC. Amino acid sequence: CASSEALGTVSYGYTF.